This TCR beta chain was captured in a study of OX40 agonist ivuxolimab in advanced cancers. For the study in its entirety: Ivuxolimab was an agonistic, fully human IgG2 monoclonal antibody directed against OX40 (CD134), a costimulatory receptor. The paper covers the monotherapy dose-escalation part of the phase I ivuxolimab trial, which included N of about 50 patients. Prior anti-PD-1, anti-PD-L1 or anti-CTLA-4 therapy was permitted, and checkpoint inhibitors had been received by 40% to 50% of dose-escalation patients. A male proportion of around 81% and a mean age of around 60 years, ranging from about 20 to 85, were recorded for the dose-escalation cohort. The point of sequencing TCRbeta in the periphery was to test whether ivuxolimab changed TCR sequence diversity and drove clonal T-cell expansion. Of the roughly 54 dose-escalation patients, hepatocellular carcinoma was present in approximately 20, melanoma in around 15, renal cell carcinoma in 9 and head and neck cancer in 9. Intravenous ivuxolimab was administered to patients every 2 weeks at six dose levels: 0.01, 0.1, 0.3, 1.5, 3 and 10 mg/kg. Three dose-escalation patients achieved partial responses, one with hepatocellular carcinoma and two with cutaneous melanoma. What the work shows at the level of the full study, not this receptor alone: After ivuxolimab, more expanded clones were found on average in CD8+ T cells than in CD4+ T cells. At doses of 0.1 to 3.0 mg/kg, clonal expansion of both CD4+ and CD8+ T cells in blood was seen between baseline and week 6. The antigen specificity of the peripheral T cells that underwent clonal expansion was not determined. Low levels of normalized T-cell clonal expansion were also seen in some patients who did not respond. Partial responders in the 0.1-3.0 mg/kg groups had among the lowest normalized peripheral clonal expansion, especially among CD8+ T cells.

The trial excluded patients who had a history of autoimmune disease or who were on systemic immunosuppression. In every dose cohort, peripheral blood was drawn for TCR sequencing at baseline, cycle 4 day 1, and cycle 7 day 1. Samples were obtained from an open-label, multicenter, first-in-human phase I dose-escalation trial of ivuxolimab. Adults with locally advanced or metastatic melanoma, renal cell, hepatocellular, or head and neck squamous cell carcinoma were enrolled in the trial. Before TCR sequencing, CD4+ and CD8+ T cells were separately sorted from peripheral blood. The CDR3 goes from the cysteine to the phenylalanine over 13 residues. The read is trimmed to its CDR3 DNA, 39 bases read in frame from base 1. V lost 7 bases and J lost 3 bases, and the count of bases not matched to a germline gene is 4. CDR1 and CDR2 (MNHNS, SASEGT) derive from the germline V gene. With regard to this clone: Its cognate antigen has yet to be identified. No base quality information exists; no much larger clone differs at one position.

Genomic DNA was extracted from sorted cells for sequencing of the TCRbeta CDR3 region. The immunoSEQ Assay was used for sequencing of TCRbeta CDR3 regions. Held by TCRdb, this immuneACCESS table contains in-frame sequences only and omits some clones. Under half of the omission traces to an unresolved V gene where checked; the cause of the rest is unknown. Here the sample has 95,000 to 110,000 clones; around 90% occur a single time. 1% to 1.5% of the sample lies in the top ten. The TCR comes from an adult with an advanced solid tumor such as melanoma, head and neck, liver or kidney cancer. Sample: CD4+ or CD8+ T cells sorted from blood, taken in a trial of the OX40 agonist ivuxolimab. Recombination connected TRBV6-1 to TRBJ1-1; 8 central nucleotides agree with TRBD1. The CDR3 sequence is CASNRQGYTEAFF. The DNA sequence follows: TGTGCCAGCAACAGACAGGGGTACACTGAAGCTTTCTTT.